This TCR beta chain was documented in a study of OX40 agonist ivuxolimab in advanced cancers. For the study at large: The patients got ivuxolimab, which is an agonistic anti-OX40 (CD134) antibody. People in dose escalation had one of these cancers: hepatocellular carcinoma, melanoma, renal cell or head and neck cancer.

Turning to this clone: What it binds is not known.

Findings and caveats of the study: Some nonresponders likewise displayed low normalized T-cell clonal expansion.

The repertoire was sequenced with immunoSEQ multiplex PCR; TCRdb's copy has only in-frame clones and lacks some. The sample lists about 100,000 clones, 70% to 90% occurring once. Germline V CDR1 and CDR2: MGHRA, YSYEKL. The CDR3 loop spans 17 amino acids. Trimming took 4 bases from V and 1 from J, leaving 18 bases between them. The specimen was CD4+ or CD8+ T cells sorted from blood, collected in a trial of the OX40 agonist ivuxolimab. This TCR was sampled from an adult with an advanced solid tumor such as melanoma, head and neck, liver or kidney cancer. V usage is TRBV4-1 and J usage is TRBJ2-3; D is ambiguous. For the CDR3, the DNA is TGCGCCAGCAGCCCATCCATGGTTGCGGACCGCACAGATACGCAGTATTTT. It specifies CASSPSMVADRTDTQYF.